This TCR beta chain was observed in a study of blood T cell repertoires in COVID-19. The sample holds a few counts of this clone. Within the sample, other DNA sequences also encode this same CDR3. Measured with immunoSEQ multiplex PCR; TCRdb has only the in-frame clones, and not every one. Here the sample spans tens of thousands of clones, approximately 88% being singletons. Trimming shortened V by 0 bases and J by 7 bases, and 14 bases separated the two germline ends. This CDR3 is built from 14 residues. Germline-derived CDR1 and CDR2 are SGHRS and YFSETQ. Sequencing used peripheral blood. The V and J genes are TRBV5-1 and TRBJ2-7, with D possibly being TRBD2 (6 bases). This clonotype was sampled from a man at least 80 years old with active or convalescent COVID-19. The CDR3 reads CASSLDGGPGEQYF. CDR3 coding DNA: TGCGCCAGCAGCTTGGACGGGGGTCCCGGGGAGCAGTACTTC.